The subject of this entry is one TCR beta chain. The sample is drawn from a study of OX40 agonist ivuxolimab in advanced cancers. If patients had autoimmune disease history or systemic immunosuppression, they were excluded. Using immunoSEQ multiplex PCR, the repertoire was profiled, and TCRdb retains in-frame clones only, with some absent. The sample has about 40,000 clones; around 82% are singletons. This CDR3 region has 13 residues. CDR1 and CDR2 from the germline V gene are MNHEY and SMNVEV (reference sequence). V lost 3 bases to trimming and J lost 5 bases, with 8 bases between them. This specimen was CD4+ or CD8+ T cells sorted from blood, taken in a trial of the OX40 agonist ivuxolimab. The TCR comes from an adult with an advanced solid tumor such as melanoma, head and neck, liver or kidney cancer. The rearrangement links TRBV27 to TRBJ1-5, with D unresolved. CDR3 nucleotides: TGTGCCAGCAGTTTCGACGCGCATCAGCCCCAGCATTTT. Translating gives CASSFDAHQPQHF.